The 4 T cell receptor beta chains in this list originate from one sample, sequenced in a study of long-term antiretroviral therapy in people with HIV. Version v3.0 of the immunoSEQ assay was performed at survey level. Using immunoSEQ multiplex PCR, the repertoire was profiled, and TCRdb retains in-frame clones only, with some absent. The sample carries more than 20,000 clones, around four fifths recorded once. Material: unsorted PBMCs, obtained 3 years after starting antiretroviral therapy. Every receptor here comes from a man in his late teens or twenties with HIV.

V usage is TRBV7-2 and J usage is TRBJ2-2; tentatively, D is TRBD1 (5 bases). Germline V lookup: CDR1 SGHTA, CDR2 FQGNSA. This CDR3 contains 15 residues. V lost 8 bases to trimming and J lost 2 bases, with 15 bases between them. In DNA form, the CDR3 reads TGTGCCAGCTTGTTCTGGCAGGGTAACACCGGGGAGCTGTTTTTT. It translates to CASLFWQGNTGELFF.

The V call is TRBV5-4, the J call TRBJ1-3; maybe TRBD1 (5 bases). V was cut by 6 bases and J by 3 bases, with 16 bases left in between. The CDR3 is 15 amino acids. The germline V gene encodes CDR1 SGHNT and CDR2 YYREEE (reference sequence). CDR3 region: CASTILGEYGNTIYF. For the CDR3, the DNA is TGTGCCAGCACTATTTTAGGGGAATATGGAAACACCATATATTTT. Filled out from reference TRBV5-4 and TRBJ1-3, the complete variable domain reads ETGVTQSPTHLIKTRGQQVTLRCSSQSGHNTVSWYQQALGQGPQFIFQYYREEENGRGNFPPRFSGLQFPNYSSELNVNALELDDSALYLCASTILGEYGNTIYFGEGSWLTVV.

V is TRBV18 and J is TRBJ2-3, with D possibly being TRBD1 (6 bases). Trimming took 4 bases from V and 5 from J, leaving 13 bases between them. CDR3 size: 14 residues. Germline-derived CDR1 and CDR2 are KGHSH and LQKENI. Here the CDR3 reads CASSLGQLEDTQYF. The DNA for the CDR3 is TGTGCCAGCTCACTCGGACAGCTTGAAGATACGCAGTATTTT.

This chain joins TRBV6-1 and TRBJ1-2, with D perhaps matching TRBD1 (6 bases). Between the trimmed V and J ends, which lost 3 bases and 5 bases, there was a span of 19 bases. This CDR3 comprises 16 residues. CDR1 and CDR2 (germline): MNHNS, SASEGT. CDR3 loop: CASSELITGYPYGYTF. In DNA form, the CDR3 reads TGTGCCAGCAGTGAGCTCATAACAGGGTATCCGTATGGCTACACCTTC.